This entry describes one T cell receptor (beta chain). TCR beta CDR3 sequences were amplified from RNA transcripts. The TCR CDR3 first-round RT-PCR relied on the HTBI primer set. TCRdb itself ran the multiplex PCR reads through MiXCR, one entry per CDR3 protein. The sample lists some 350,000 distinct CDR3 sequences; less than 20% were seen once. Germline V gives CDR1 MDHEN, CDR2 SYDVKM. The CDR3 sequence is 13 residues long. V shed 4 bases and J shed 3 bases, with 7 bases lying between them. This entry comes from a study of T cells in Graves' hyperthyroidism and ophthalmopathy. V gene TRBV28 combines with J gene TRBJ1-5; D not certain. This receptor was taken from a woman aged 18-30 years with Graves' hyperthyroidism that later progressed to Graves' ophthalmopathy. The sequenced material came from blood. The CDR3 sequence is CASSSQNNQPQHF. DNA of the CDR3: TGTGCCAGCAGTTCGCAGAACAATCAGCCCCAGCATTTT.